What follows describes a single T cell receptor (beta chain). This clonotype was counted ten times or more. The antigen it recognizes is unknown. The sample holds no much larger clone one base away, and base qualities are not on file. This entry belongs to a study of T cells in Graves' hyperthyroidism and ophthalmopathy (dated by TCRdb to the late 2010s). For the wider study: Peripheral blood samples were taken at initial diagnosis, before any treatment was given. To identify TCR V-J signatures that set the groups apart, the researchers used a discovery cohort of approximately 98 patients, made up of 40 to 45 with Graves' ophthalmopathy and some 55 with stable Graves' hyperthyroidism. Prospective prediction of ophthalmopathy was tested in an independent validation cohort of 18 to 20 hyperthyroidism patients and 17 patients who later progressed to ophthalmopathy. The roughly 100 discovery patients were randomly divided into training and test sets at a 7:3 ratio. Thyroid tissue and blood T-cell repertoires from more than five Graves' hyperthyroidism patients were also compared in the study. After sampling, hyperthyroidism patients received methimazole starting at 30 mg daily, and ophthalmopathy patients received high-dose intravenous methylprednisolone. TCR Vbeta CDR3 sequencing of around 130 peripheral blood samples (roughly 43 ophthalmopathy, 75 hyperthyroidism and roughly 17 progressor patients) is reported in the paper.

TCR beta CDR3 regions were amplified from RNA transcripts. The TCR CDR3 was subjected to a first round of RT-PCR using the HTBI primer set and the Qiagen OneStep RT-PCR kit. A second multiplex PCR round built the libraries, followed by size selection and purification. Paired-end sequencing of the libraries was performed with 100 bp reads on an Illumina HiSeq2000. Per the original workflow: SOAPnuke was used to process the raw data, removing reads that contained adapters or uncalled bases, had a mean Phred below 15, or lacked an exact match to the constant primer or identifier. COPE v1.2.5 was used to merge high-quality paired reads, and clonotypes were defined as unique nucleotide sequences. Clonotypes were aligned to IMGT TRBV, TRBD and TRBJ reference segments using MiTCR v1.1. Analysis was restricted to V-J combinations with a frequency above 0.0001, which covered just over 98% of repertoires. The TCS score was defined as F50 (clonal expansion) divided by E x V (chaos), with BLOSUM62-based TCRdist calculated between CDR3 peptides within each V-J. Welch's t-statistics and random forest reduced around 550 V-J features to 13, which were used in a naive Bayes classifier (R e1071). Clones were called with MiXCR by TCRdb after fastp trimmed the public reads at Q25, and only in-frame beta chains were retained. Each entry merges the rows of one CDR3 protein and shows their most common DNA and genes. The V and J calls were determined by TCRdb, not by the authors. For this sample there are around 350,000 distinct CDR3 sequences; about 20% appear just once. The top ten clonotypes cover around 3.6% of the sample.

Graves' hyperthyroidism was defined as stable when no progression to ophthalmopathy occurred over 18 months of follow-up. The hyperthyroidism patients were between 18 and 65 years old and newly diagnosed, with a disease duration of less than 2 months. Patients with uncontrolled infections, other autoimmune diseases, pregnancy or lactation were excluded. Diagnoses were established on the basis of clinical symptoms, serum thyroxine and TRAb, thyroid ultrasound, and orbital computed tomography. PBMCs were isolated from approximately 10 ml of fresh peripheral blood by Ficoll-Paque density gradient centrifugation. Trizol reagent was used to extract total RNA, and RNA quality was then checked on an Agilent 2100 Bioanalyzer. Based on the germline V gene, the CDR1 and CDR2 sequences are MNHNS and SASEGT. The CDR3 has 12 amino acids, counting the end cysteine and phenylalanine. Only CDR3 DNA is held: 36 bases, read in frame from base 1. Trimming costs V 3 bases and J 4 bases, and their ends lie 6 bases apart.

What the work shows at the level of the full study, not this receptor alone: A 13 V-J signature model separated ophthalmopathy from stable hyperthyroidism, with roughly 88% sensitivity and 81.08% specificity in cross-validation and 80%/75% in testing. During validation, the model predicted progression to ophthalmopathy a median of about 6.3 months ahead of onset, with more than 55% sensitivity and almost 75% specificity. Most expanded thyroid clonotypes (frequency above 0.001) were also found in blood, which suggests that blood repertoires may mirror thyroid immune responses. No statistical method was used to set the sample size in advance, and investigators knew the group allocation.

This TCR was sampled from a woman aged 18-30 years with Graves' hyperthyroidism. What was sequenced was blood. Here the chain combines TRBV6-1 and TRBJ2-5; the D segment could be TRBD2, given 5 matching bases. The DNA is as follows: TGTGCCAGCAGTGACGGAGGAGAGACCCAGTACTTC. Its coded protein is CASSDGGETQYF.